The present TCR beta chain was sequenced within a study of blood T cell repertoires in COVID-19. The wider study: COVID-19 samples collected from the United States, Italy and Spain covered acute and convalescent phases. Sources were T cells, B-cell-depleted T cells, or PBMCs; the material itself was cDNA or gDNA.

During active infection, Seattle patients enrolled and were then monitored through disease. Repertoires were generated with immunoSEQ multiplex PCR, while TCRdb's copy carries only in-frame clones and drops some. Of 110,000 or so clones in the sample, around 85% were seen once. The specimen was peripheral blood. This receptor was identified in a woman aged 55-70 years with COVID-19, enrolled during active disease.

CDR3 DNA: TGTGCCAGCAGTCAACAGGGGGGCTATGGCTACACCTTC. It codes for CASSQQGGYGYTF. The chain uses TRBV27 and TRBJ1-2; TRBD1 aligns across 8 bases. With V trimmed by 5 bases and J by 4 bases, 3 bases remained unmatched. CDR1 is MNHEY, CDR2 SMNVEV, per germline (reference sequence). The CDR3 runs 13 residues.